The 32 T cell receptor beta chains given below trace back to one sample, sequenced in a study of beta chain features in type 1 diabetes. Study-level results: Within each of all four CD4+ subsets, Type 1 diabetes patients had TCRB CDR3s that were moderately but significantly shorter.

For these TCRs, the target antigens are not known. The authors reverse transcribed all of the isolated RNA, so sequencing captured expressed TCRB transcripts. Generated by immunoSEQ multiplex PCR, the TCRdb table keeps only in-frame clones and is missing some. Of around 690,000 clones detected, about an eighth appear once; the ten largest clones hold approximately 0.11%. What was sequenced was naive CD4+ T cells from blood. All receptors come from a man aged 30 to 45 with type 1 diabetes.

This clone has more than one count but fewer than ten. The V gene is TRBV4-2, the J gene TRBJ1-5; 7 bases are a match to TRBD1. The CDR3 runs to 16 residues. The J segment lost 2 bases and the V segment lost 0 bases, leaving 4 bases of the junction unmatched. Per germline, CDR1 LGHNA and CDR2 YNFKEQ. The CDR3 DNA reads TGTGCCAGCAGCCAAGATCAAGGGACAGGCAATCAGCCCCAGCATTTT. Amino acids: CASSQDQGTGNQPQHF.

A note on this clone: The same CDR3 also results from other DNA sequences found in this sample. The CDR3 nucleotides read TGTGCCTGGCGGGGACAGGGAAATTCACCCCTCCACTTT. Translation gives CAWRGQGNSPLHF. The chain links TRBV30 to TRBJ1-6; 9 bases are a match to TRBD1. The germline CDR1 and CDR2 sequences are GTSNPN and SVGIG (reference sequence). The J segment lost 7 bases and the V segment lost 5 bases, leaving 3 bases of the junction unmatched. This CDR3 region has 13 residues.

The rearrangement joins TRBV6-1 to TRBJ1-5; D gene unclear. CDR1 is MNHNS and CDR2 is SASEGT in the germline V gene. V shed 2 bases and J shed 5 bases, with 7 bases lying between them. The CDR3 contains 13 residues. CDR3 loop: CASSEPGYQPQHF. The CDR3 region has the DNA TGTGCCAGCAGTGAACCCGGGTATCAGCCCCAGCATTTT.

A few counts support this clone. The rearrangement links TRBV10-3 to TRBJ2-5, with 8 bases aligning to TRBD2. This CDR3 is 12 amino acids long. The germline V gene encodes CDR1 ENHRY and CDR2 SYGVKD. Trimming took 10 bases from V and 3 from J; bases not matched to a gene: 4. The CDR3 DNA follows: TGTGCCACCGGGACTAGAGAAGAGACCCAGTACTTC. Translated, it gives CATGTREETQYF.

This clone has just a few counts. This chain uses TRBV7-9 with TRBJ1-1; D may be TRBD1 (5 bases). V was clipped by 5 bases and J by 4 bases, with 11 bases between them. CDR1 and CDR2 from the germline V gene are SEHNR and FQNEAQ (reference sequence). The CDR3 contains 13 residues. The CDR3 region has the DNA TGTGCCAGCAGCCAGGGACGGATCACTGAAGCTTTCTTT. Protein sequence: CASSQGRITEAFF. The entire variable domain, with the rest obtained from reference TRBV7-9 and TRBJ1-1, is as follows: DTGVSQNPRHKITKRGQNVTFRCDPISEHNRLYWYRQTLGQGPEFLTYFQNEAQLEKSRLLSDRFSAERPKGSFSTLEIQRTEQGDSAMYLCASSQGRITEAFFGQGTRLTVV.

The genes are TRBV10-2 and TRBJ1-5; 12 bases agree with TRBD1. This CDR3 is 13 amino acids long. Germline V gene lookup returns CDR1 WSHSY and CDR2 SAAADI. J was trimmed by 6 bases and V by 8 bases; bases with no gene match: 2. CDR3 DNA: TGCGCCAGCGGGACAGGGGGCGTTCAGCCCCAGCATTTT. This encodes CASGTGGVQPQHF.

V usage is TRBV18 and J usage is TRBJ1-5; D is ambiguous. Germline V lookup: CDR1 KGHSH, CDR2 LQKENI. V was shortened by 2 bases and J by 0 bases, with 14 bases between the two germline ends. This CDR3 is 17 amino acids long. The CDR3, as DNA: TGTGCCAGCTCACCAGAGTTAGTGCTTCATAGCAATCAGCCCCAGCATTTT. Translating it yields CASSPELVLHSNQPQHF.

This clone was observed a few times. V usage is TRBV11-2 and J usage is TRBJ2-5; D unclear. Trimming removed 5 bases at V and 2 bases at J, with 9 bases between. Germline CDR1 SGHAT, CDR2 FQNNGV. This CDR3 spans 13 amino acids. CDR3 in amino acids: CASSQTDQETQYF. DNA of the CDR3: TGTGCCAGCAGCCAAACCGATCAAGAGACCCAGTACTTC.

The sample holds a few counts of this clone. V usage is TRBV2 and J usage is TRBJ1-2, with 9 bases aligning to TRBD1. This CDR3 region has 14 residues. Germline values: CDR1 SNHLY, CDR2 FYNNEI. V lost 5 bases and J lost 4; bases outside the gene matches: 5. CDR3 residues: CASSSETGGYGYTF. In nucleotides, the CDR3 is TGTGCCAGCAGTTCTGAGACAGGGGGCTATGGCTACACCTTC.

CDR3 in amino acids: CASSVTGDNEKLFF. The CDR3 DNA reads as TGTGCCAGCAGCGTAACGGGGGATAATGAAAAACTGTTTTTT. The J gene is TRBJ1-4, the V gene TRBV9, with D possibly TRBD1 on 5 matching bases. Germline V gene data show CDR1 as SGDLS and CDR2 as YYNGEE. The CDR3 has 14 residues. The ends were cut back, 1 base at V and 4 bases at J, with 8 bases in the middle.

The J gene is TRBJ2-1, the V gene TRBV4-2; 7 nucleotides match TRBD1. Trimming took 2 bases from V and 7 from J; bases not matched to a gene: 23. The CDR3 covers 20 residues. Germline-derived CDR1 and CDR2 are LGHNA and YNFKEQ. CDR3 DNA: TGTGCCAGCAGCCAATATTTTGGGACAGCAATACTAGTCTCGAGTAATGAGCAGTTCTTC. Translation: CASSQYFGTAILVSSNEQFF.

This clone was found a few times. The rearrangement uses TRBV5-4 and TRBJ2-6; D unresolved. CDR1 is SGHNT and CDR2 is YYREEE in the germline V gene (reference sequence). Trimming took 0 bases from V and 13 from J, leaving 14 bases between them. The CDR3 is 14 amino acids. CDR3 protein: CASSLELQGPVLTF. CDR3 coding DNA: TGTGCCAGCAGCTTGGAATTGCAAGGTCCAGTCCTGACTTTC.

As concerns this clone: The sample contains more than one DNA sequence encoding this CDR3. V gene TRBV28 combines with J gene TRBJ1-2; D unresolved. The CDR3 spans 12 residues. The germline gives CDR1 MDHEN, CDR2 SYDVKM. V lost 4 bases and J 2 bases, leaving 5 bases between the germline ends. The CDR3: CASSSGNYGYTF. DNA of the CDR3: TGTGCCAGCAGTTCCGGCAACTATGGCTACACCTTC.

This clone was detected a few times. The gene calls are TRBV7-9 and TRBJ2-2, with no clear D. CDR3 length equals 16 residues. CDR1 and CDR2 (germline): SEHNR, FQNEAQ (reference sequence). V lost 1 base, J lost 4 bases, and 13 bases lay in between. Here the CDR3 reads CASSLGSYLLTGELFF. The CDR3 coding sequence is TGTGCCAGCAGCTTAGGGAGCTACCTCCTCACCGGGGAGCTGTTTTTT.

This clone was picked up a small number of times. The chain has TRBV7-2 and TRBJ2-5, with 8 bases lining up with TRBD1. With 5 bases clipped from V and 1 base from J, the junction kept 6 bases outside the gene matches. The CDR3 is 15 amino acids. Germline lookup yields CDR1 SGHTA and CDR2 FQGNSA. The CDR3 nucleotides are TGTGCCAGCAGCCCGCGGACAGGGCTCCAAGAGACCCAGTACTTC. Translation: CASSPRTGLQETQYF.

This clone was seen a few times. The chain recombines TRBV7-3 with TRBJ1-1; D is possibly TRBD1 (5 bases). The CDR3 loop spans 14 amino acids. Germline CDR1 and CDR2: SGHTA and FQGTGA. V was shortened by 6 bases and J by 4 bases, with 15 bases between the two germline ends. The CDR3 coding sequence is TGTGCCAGCAGTGAAGGGGTTGGTGGCACTGAAGCTTTCTTT. Translated: CASSEGVGGTEAFF.

The chain links TRBV5-4 to TRBJ2-7; 7 bases map to TRBD2. The V and J ends lost 4 bases and 5 bases, in that order; junction bases with no gene match: 15. CDR1 is SGHNT and CDR2 is YYREEE in the germline V gene (reference sequence). This CDR3 has 16 amino acids. For the CDR3, the DNA is TGTGCCAGCAGCCTCATGGGAGCGGGGAGAGGCAACGAGCAGTACTTC. It is translated as CASSLMGAGRGNEQYF. Variable domain in full (rest from reference TRBV5-4 and TRBJ2-7): ETGVTQSPTHLIKTRGQQVTLRCSSQSGHNTVSWYQQALGQGPQFIFQYYREEENGRGNFPPRFSGLQFPNYSSELNVNALELDDSALYLCASSLMGAGRGNEQYFGPGTRLTVT.

The chain employs TRBV7-2 and TRBJ1-5; weak D call: TRBD1 (5 bases). Trimming stripped 6 bases from V and 5 bases from J, with 14 bases between. The germline gives CDR1 SGHTA, CDR2 FQGNSA. This CDR3 contains 14 residues. The CDR3 region is CASSSVGPDQPQHF. The CDR3 nucleotides are TGTGCCAGCAGTTCCGTGGGACCTGATCAGCCCCAGCATTTT.

Note on this clone: Within the sample, other DNA sequences also encode this same CDR3. The chain couples TRBV7-9 to TRBJ2-3, with no clear D. In germline, CDR1 is SEHNR, CDR2 FQNEAQ (reference sequence). CDR3 size: 13 residues. V lost 3 bases, J lost 1 base, and 5 bases lay in between. The DNA for the CDR3 is TGTGCCAGCAGCTTCGGCGGCACAGATACGCAGTATTTT. This gives the protein CASSFGGTDTQYF.

The chain couples TRBV6-5 to TRBJ1-2; no clear D gene. The V end lost 6 bases, the J end lost 4 bases, and 12 bases lay between the germline ends. Germline CDR1 and CDR2: MNHEY and SVGAGI. The CDR3 covers 13 residues. DNA of the CDR3: TGTGCCAGCAGAACGGGGTCACCCTATGGCTACACCTTC. Residues: CASRTGSPYGYTF.

The chain combines TRBV4-1 with TRBJ2-3, with D possibly being TRBD2 (6 bases). This CDR3 is 16 amino acids long. Germline V gives CDR1 MGHRA, CDR2 YSYEKL. The V gene lost 4 bases and the J gene lost 3 bases, with 17 bases spanning the gap. This CDR3 reads CASSLRPPGRTDTQYF. In nucleotides, the CDR3 is TGCGCCAGCAGCCTCCGGCCCCCGGGGAGGACAGATACGCAGTATTTT.

This chain uses TRBV29-1 with TRBJ1-2; 9 bases match TRBD1. V gave up 6 bases and J gave up 6 bases; unmatched junction bases: 2. The CDR3 is made up of 11 amino acids. Per germline, CDR1 SQVTM and CDR2 ANQGSEA. This CDR3 reads CSVRTGDGYTF. The DNA of the CDR3 is TGCAGCGTCCGGACAGGGGATGGCTACACCTTC. The full variable domain, completed using reference TRBV29-1 and TRBJ1-2, is SAVISQKPSRDICQRGTSLTIQCQVDSQVTMMFWYRQQPGQSLTLIATANQGSEATYESGFVIDKFPISRPNLTFSTLTVSNMSPEDSSIYLCSVRTGDGYTFGSGTRLTVV.

The chain combines TRBV4-1 with TRBJ1-2; D unresolved. There are 13 residues in the CDR3. Germline values: CDR1 MGHRA, CDR2 YSYEKL. The germline V and J ends were trimmed by 1 base and 4 bases, with 7 bases remaining between them. CDR3 residues: CASSQGTRYGYTF. In DNA, the CDR3 is TGCGCCAGCAGCCAAGGGACCCGCTATGGCTACACCTTC.

The chain couples TRBV6-5 to TRBJ2-7; maybe TRBD2 (6 bases). Trimming took off 5 bases at V and 7 bases at J, with 21 bases between the two ends. The CDR3 loop spans 15 amino acids. Germline V gives CDR1 MNHEY, CDR2 SVGAGI. This chain's CDR3 is CASSVDGTEGREQYF. As DNA, the CDR3 is TGTGCCAGCAGTGTAGACGGGACGGAGGGGAGAGAGCAGTACTTC.

This clone has more than one count but fewer than ten. This chain links TRBV29-1 with TRBJ2-3; TRBD2 is a possible D gene (6 bases). Trimming left V 6 bases short and J 2 bases short, with 15 bases between. The CDR3 runs 14 residues. In germline, CDR1 is SQVTM, CDR2 ANQGSEA. CDR3 DNA sequence: TGCAGCGTCCCTCGGGGGAGTCACACAGATACGCAGTATTTT. Its translation: CSVPRGSHTDTQYF.

This chain uses TRBV6-5 with TRBJ1-3, with unresolved D. V lost 4 bases and J 4 bases, leaving 17 bases between the germline ends. Germline V CDR1 and CDR2: MNHEY, SVGAGI. The CDR3 totals 16 residues. Written as DNA, the CDR3 is TGTGCCAGCAGTTGGGAGGGCCCGGGATTCGGAAACACCATATATTTT. Translating it yields CASSWEGPGFGNTIYF.

This clone has a handful of counts. The gene calls are TRBV14 and TRBJ1-2, with a weak D call TRBD1 (5 bases). CDR1 is SGHDN and CDR2 is FVKESK in the germline V gene. This CDR3 region has 15 residues. V was shortened by 0 bases and J by 3 bases, with 11 bases between the two germline ends. Written as DNA, the CDR3 is TGTGCCAGCAGCCAAGATGTGTCGGGACACTATGGCTACACCTTC. This codes for CASSQDVSGHYGYTF.

Concerning this clone: Other nucleotide sequences from this sample produce the same CDR3. This chain joins TRBV5-1 and TRBJ2-3; 11 positions match TRBD2. This CDR3 comprises 17 residues. Germline lookup yields CDR1 SGHRS and CDR2 YFSETQ. The V and J ends lost 3 bases and 0 bases, in that order; junction bases with no gene match: 6. CDR3 protein: CASSSGTSGSSTDTQYF. The DNA for the CDR3 is TGCGCCAGCAGCTCCGGGACTAGCGGCTCTAGCACAGATACGCAGTATTTT.

This chain uses TRBV9 with TRBJ1-6, with 9 bases lining up with TRBD1. The junction had 3 bases not matched to a gene; V was cut back by 0 bases and J by 5 bases. From germline, CDR1 is SGDLS and CDR2 YYNGEE. The CDR3 is 16 residues long. As DNA, the CDR3 is TGTGCCAGCAGCGTAGAAGGACAGGGGAATAATTCACCCCTCCACTTT. Protein sequence: CASSVEGQGNNSPLHF.

J is TRBJ1-6 and V is TRBV19, with D hard to call. The CDR3 contains 13 residues. CDR1 is LNHDA, CDR2 SQIVND, per germline (reference sequence). V was clipped by 6 bases and J by 8 bases, with 11 bases between them. DNA for the CDR3: TGTGCCAGTAGAGGAGGGTTTTATTCACCCCTCCACTTT. Residues: CASRGGFYSPLHF.

This clone was seen a few times. The chain combines TRBV29-1 with TRBJ1-1; TRBD1 might be the D (5 bases). V lost 4 bases to trimming and J lost 8 bases, with 8 bases between them. Per germline, CDR1 SQVTM and CDR2 ANQGSEA. The CDR3 covers 10 residues. In DNA, the CDR3 is TGCAGCGTTGCGAACAGGGAAGCTTTCTTT. The encoded protein is CSVANREAFF.

V usage is TRBV18 and J usage is TRBJ1-6; D gene unclear. The CDR3 length is 17 residues. Germline V lookup: CDR1 KGHSH, CDR2 LQKENI. Trimming removed 3 bases from V and 0 bases from J, with 12 bases in between. The CDR3 sequence is CASSPRQTSSYNSPLHF. CDR3 in DNA: TGTGCCAGCTCACCCCGACAAACAAGCTCCTATAATTCACCCCTCCACTTT.